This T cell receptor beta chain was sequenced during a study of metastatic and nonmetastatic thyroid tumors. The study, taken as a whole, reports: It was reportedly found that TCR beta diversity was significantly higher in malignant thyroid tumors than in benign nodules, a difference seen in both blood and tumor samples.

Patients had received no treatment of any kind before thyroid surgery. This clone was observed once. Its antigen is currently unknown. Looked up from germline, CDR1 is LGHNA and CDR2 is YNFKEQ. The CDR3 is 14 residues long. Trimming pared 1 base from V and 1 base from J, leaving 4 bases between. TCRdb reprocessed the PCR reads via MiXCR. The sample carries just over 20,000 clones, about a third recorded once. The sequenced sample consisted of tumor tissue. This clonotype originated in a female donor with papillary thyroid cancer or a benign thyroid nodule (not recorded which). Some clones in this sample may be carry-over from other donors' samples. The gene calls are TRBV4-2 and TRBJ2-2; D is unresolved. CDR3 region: CASSQGENTGELFF. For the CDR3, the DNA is TGTGCCAGCAGCCAAGGGGAGAACACCGGGGAGCTGTTTTTT.